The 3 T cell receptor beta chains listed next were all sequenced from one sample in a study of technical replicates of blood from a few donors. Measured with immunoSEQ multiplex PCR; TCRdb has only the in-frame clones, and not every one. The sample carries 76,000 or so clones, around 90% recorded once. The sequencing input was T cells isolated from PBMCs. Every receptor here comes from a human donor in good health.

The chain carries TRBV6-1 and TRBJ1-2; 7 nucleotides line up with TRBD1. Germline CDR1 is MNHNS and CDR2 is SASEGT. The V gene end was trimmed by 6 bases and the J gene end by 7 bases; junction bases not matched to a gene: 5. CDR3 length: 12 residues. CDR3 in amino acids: CASREGAFGYTF. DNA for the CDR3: TGTGCCAGCAGGGAGGGGGCGTTTGGCTACACCTTC.

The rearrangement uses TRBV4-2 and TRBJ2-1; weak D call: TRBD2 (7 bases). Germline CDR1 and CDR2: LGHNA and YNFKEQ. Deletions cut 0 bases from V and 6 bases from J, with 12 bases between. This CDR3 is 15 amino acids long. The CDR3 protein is CASSQEGEGGNEQFF. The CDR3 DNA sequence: TGTGCCAGCAGCCAAGAAGGGGAGGGGGGCAATGAGCAGTTCTTC.

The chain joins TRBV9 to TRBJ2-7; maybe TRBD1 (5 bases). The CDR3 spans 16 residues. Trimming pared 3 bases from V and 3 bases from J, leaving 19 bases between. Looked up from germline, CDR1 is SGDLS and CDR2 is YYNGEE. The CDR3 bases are TGTGCCAGCAGCGGCTTCGGACAAGGGGCTTTCTACGAGCAGTACTTC. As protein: CASSGFGQGAFYEQYF.